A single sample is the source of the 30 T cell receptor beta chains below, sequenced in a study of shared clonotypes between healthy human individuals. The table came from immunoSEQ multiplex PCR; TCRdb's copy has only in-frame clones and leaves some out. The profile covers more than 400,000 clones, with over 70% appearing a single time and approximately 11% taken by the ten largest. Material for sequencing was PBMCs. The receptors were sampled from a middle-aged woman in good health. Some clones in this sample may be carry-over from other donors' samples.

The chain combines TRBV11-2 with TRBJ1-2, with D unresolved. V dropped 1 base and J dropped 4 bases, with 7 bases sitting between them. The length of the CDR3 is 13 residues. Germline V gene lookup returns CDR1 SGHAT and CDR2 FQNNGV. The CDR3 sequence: CASSLGAVYGYTF. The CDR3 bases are TGTGCCAGCAGCTTAGGGGCAGTCTATGGCTACACCTTC.

Here the CDR3 reads CASSPGQAPGELFF. CDR3 coding DNA: TGTGCCAGCAGCCCGGGACAGGCTCCCGGGGAGCTGTTTTTT. The V gene is TRBV11-3, the J gene TRBJ2-2, with 8 bases lining up with TRBD1. Unmatched junction bases numbered 5, after V lost 5 bases and J lost 6 bases. Germline values: CDR1 SGHNT, CDR2 YENEEA. CDR3 length: 14 amino acids.

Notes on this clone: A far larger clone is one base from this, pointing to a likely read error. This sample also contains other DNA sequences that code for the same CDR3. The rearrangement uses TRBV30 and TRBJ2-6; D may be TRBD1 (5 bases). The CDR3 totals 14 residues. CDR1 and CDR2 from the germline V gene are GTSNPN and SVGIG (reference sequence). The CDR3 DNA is TGTGCCTGGAGTGAGGGCTCTGGGGCCAACGTACTGACTTTC. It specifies CAWSEGSGANVLTF. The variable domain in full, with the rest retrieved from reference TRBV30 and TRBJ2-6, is SQTIHQWPATLVQPVGSPLSLECTVEGTSNPNLYWYRQAAGRGLQLLFYSVGIGQISSEVPQNLSASRPQDRQFILSSKKLLLSDSGFYLCAWSEGSGANVLTFGAGSRLTVL.

The DNA of the CDR3 is TGTGCCAGCAGTGAAGAGGGAGGGGGTCGAAACACCATATATTTT. Protein: CASSEEGGGRNTIYF. The V call is TRBV2, the J call TRBJ1-3; tentatively, D is TRBD1 (6 bases). CDR3 length: 15 residues. Germline lookup yields CDR1 SNHLY and CDR2 FYNNEI. The V end was cut by 1 base, the J end by 5 bases, with 12 bases between. Combining the CDR3 with reference TRBV2 and TRBJ1-3 gives the whole variable domain EPEVTQTPSHQVTQMGQEVILRCVPISNHLYFYWYRQILGQKVEFLVSFYNNEISEKSEIFDDQFSVERPDGSNFTLKIRSTKLEDSAMYFCASSEEGGGRNTIYFGEGSWLTVV.

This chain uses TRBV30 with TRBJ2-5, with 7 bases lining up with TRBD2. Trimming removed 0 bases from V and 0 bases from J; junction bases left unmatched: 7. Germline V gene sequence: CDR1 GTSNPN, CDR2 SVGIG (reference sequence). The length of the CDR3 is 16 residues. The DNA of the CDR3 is TGTGCCTGGAGTGTAGGGATAGCGGGCCACCAAGAGACCCAGTACTTC. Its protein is CAWSVGIAGHQETQYF.

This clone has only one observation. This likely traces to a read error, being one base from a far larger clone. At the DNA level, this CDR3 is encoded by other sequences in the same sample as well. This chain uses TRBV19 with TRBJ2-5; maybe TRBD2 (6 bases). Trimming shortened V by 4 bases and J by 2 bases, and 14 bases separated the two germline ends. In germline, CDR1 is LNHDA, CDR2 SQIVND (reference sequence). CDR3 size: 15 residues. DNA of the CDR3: TGTGCCAGTAGTAAACTAGCTGGACTTCAAGAGACCCAGTACTTC. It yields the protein CASSKLAGLQETQYF. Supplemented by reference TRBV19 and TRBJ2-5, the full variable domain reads DGGITQSPKYLFRKEGQNVTLSCEQNLNHDAMYWYRQDPGQGLRLIYYSQIVNDFQKGDIAEGYSVSREKKESFPLTVTSAQKNPTAFYLCASSKLAGLQETQYFGPGTRLLVL.

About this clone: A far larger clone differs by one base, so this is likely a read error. CDR3 residues: CASSLIMANTEAFF. The CDR3 bases are TGTGCCAGCAGCTTAATCATGGCGAACACTGAAGCTTTCTTT. The chain has TRBV5-6 and TRBJ1-1; D gene unclear. This CDR3 is built from 14 residues. V was shortened by 2 bases and J by 1 base, with 9 bases between the two germline ends. Germline V gives CDR1 SGHDT, CDR2 YYEEEE. The whole variable domain, remainder taken from reference TRBV5-6 and TRBJ1-1, is DAGVTQSPTHLIKTRGQQVTLRCSPKSGHDTVSWYQQALGQGPQFIFQYYEEEERQRGNFPDRFSGHQFPNYSSELNVNALLLGDSALYLCASSLIMANTEAFFGQGTRLTVV.

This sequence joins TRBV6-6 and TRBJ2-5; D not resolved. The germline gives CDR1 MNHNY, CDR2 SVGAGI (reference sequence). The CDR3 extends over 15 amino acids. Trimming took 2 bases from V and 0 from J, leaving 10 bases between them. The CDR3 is CASSYRRGNQETQYF. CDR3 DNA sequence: TGTGCCAGCAGTTACCGACGAGGCAACCAAGAGACCCAGTACTTC.

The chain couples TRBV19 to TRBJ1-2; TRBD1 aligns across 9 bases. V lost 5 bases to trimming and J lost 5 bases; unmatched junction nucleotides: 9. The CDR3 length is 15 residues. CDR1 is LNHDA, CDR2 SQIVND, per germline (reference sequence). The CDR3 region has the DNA TGTGCCAGTAGTCGGCGGGACAGGGTGGTTTATGGCTACACCTTC. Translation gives CASSRRDRVVYGYTF.

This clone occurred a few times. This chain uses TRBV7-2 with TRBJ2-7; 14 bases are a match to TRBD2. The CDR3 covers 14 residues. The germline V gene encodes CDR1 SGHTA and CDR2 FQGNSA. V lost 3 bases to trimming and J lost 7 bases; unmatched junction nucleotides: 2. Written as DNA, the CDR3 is TGTGCCAGCAGCTTCCGGACTAGCGGGAGGGAGCAGTACTTC. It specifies CASSFRTSGREQYF.

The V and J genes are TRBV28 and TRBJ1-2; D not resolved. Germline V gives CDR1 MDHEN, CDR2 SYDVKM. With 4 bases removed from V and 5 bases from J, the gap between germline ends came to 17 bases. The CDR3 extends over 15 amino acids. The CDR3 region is CASSSSEGAKYGYTF. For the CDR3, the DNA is TGTGCCAGCAGTTCCTCGGAGGGCGCAAAGTATGGCTACACCTTC.

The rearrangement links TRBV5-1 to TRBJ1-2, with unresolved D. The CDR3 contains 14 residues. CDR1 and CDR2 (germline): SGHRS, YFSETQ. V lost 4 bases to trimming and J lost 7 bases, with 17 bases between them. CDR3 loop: CASSPGDQSGGYTF. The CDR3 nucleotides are TGCGCCAGCAGCCCGGGTGATCAATCGGGTGGCTACACCTTC.

CDR3 coding DNA: TGTGCCAGCAGGCCGACAGGGGACTATGGCTACACCTTC. This sequence encodes CASRPTGDYGYTF. The chain carries TRBV28 and TRBJ1-2; 8 bases match TRBD1. Germline trimming cut 6 bases from V and 3 bases from J; bases unmatched to any gene: 3. Germline values: CDR1 MDHEN, CDR2 SYDVKM. This CDR3 comprises 13 residues.

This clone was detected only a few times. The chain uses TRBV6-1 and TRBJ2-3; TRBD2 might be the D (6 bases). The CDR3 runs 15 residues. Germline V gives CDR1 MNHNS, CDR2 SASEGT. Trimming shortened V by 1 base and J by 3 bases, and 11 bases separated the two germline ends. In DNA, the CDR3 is TGTGCCAGCAGTGAAGGGACGGGAGTAACAGATACGCAGTATTTT. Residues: CASSEGTGVTDTQYF.

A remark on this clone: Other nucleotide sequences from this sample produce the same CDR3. In DNA, the CDR3 is TGTGCCAGCAGCGTAGGAGGTAGCACAGATACGCAGTATTTT. Amino acid sequence: CASSVGGSTDTQYF. The chain uses TRBV9 and TRBJ2-3; D not certain. Trimming stripped 0 bases from V and 0 bases from J, with 5 bases between. The CDR3 length is 14 residues. The germline V gene encodes CDR1 SGDLS and CDR2 YYNGEE.

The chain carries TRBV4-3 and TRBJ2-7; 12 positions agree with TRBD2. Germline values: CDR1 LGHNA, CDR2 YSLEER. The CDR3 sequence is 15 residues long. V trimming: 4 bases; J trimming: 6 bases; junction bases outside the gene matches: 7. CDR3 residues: CASSPHSLAGGEQYF. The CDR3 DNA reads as TGCGCCAGCAGCCCCCACTCACTAGCGGGAGGCGAGCAGTACTTC.

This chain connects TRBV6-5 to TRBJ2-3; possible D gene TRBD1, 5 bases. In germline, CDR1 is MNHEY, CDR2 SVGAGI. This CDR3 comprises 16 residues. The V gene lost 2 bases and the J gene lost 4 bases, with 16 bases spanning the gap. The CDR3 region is CASSYSQGKGSDTQYF. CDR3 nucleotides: TGTGCCAGCAGTTACAGTCAGGGAAAGGGATCAGATACGCAGTATTTT.

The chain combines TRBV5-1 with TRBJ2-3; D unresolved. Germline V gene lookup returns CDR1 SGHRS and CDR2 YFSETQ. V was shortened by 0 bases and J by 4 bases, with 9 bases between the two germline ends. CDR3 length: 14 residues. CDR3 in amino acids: CASSLVVRADTQYF. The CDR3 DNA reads TGCGCCAGCAGCTTGGTTGTACGCGCAGATACGCAGTATTTT.

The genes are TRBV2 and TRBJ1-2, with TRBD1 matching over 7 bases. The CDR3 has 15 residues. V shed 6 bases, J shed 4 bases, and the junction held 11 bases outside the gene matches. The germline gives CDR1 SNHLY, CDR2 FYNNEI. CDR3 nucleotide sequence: TGTGCCAGCAGCAAAGGGAACAGGGGCCCCTATGGCTACACCTTC. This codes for CASSKGNRGPYGYTF.

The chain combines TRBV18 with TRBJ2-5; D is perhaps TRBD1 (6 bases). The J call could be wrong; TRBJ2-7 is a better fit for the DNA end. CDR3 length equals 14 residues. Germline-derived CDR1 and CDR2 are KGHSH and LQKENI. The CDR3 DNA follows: TGTGCCAGCTCACCGATCCACAGGGAACACGAGCAGTACTTC. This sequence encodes CASSPIHREHEQYF.

CDR3 nucleotides: TGTGCCAGCAGTTACTCGGGCCTACGCGGGAGTCAGCCCCAGCATTTT. This gives the protein CASSYSGLRGSQPQHF. The rearrangement uses TRBV6-6 and TRBJ1-5; D unclear. There are 16 residues in the CDR3. Germline CDR1 is MNHNY and CDR2 is SVGAGI (reference sequence). V gave up 0 bases and J gave up 6 bases, with 15 bases separating them.

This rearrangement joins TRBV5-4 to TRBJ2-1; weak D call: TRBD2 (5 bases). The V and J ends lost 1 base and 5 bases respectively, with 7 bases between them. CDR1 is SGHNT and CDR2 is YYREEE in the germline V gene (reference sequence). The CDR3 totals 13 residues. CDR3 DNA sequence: TGTGCCAGCAGCTTGCCGCGGGACAATGAGCAGTTCTTC. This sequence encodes CASSLPRDNEQFF.

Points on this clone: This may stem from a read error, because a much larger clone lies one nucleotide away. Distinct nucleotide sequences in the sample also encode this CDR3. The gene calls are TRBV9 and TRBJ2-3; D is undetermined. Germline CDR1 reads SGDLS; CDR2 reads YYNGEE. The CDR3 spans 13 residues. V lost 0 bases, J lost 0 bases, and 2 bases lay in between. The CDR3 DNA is TGTGCCAGCAGCGTAGGAAGCACAGATACGCAGTATTTT. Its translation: CASSVGSTDTQYF.

The CDR3 spells CASSERRGRGPLIETQYF. CDR3 DNA sequence: TGCGCCAGCAGTGAGAGGCGGGGGCGCGGGCCCCTCATAGAGACCCAGTACTTC. The chain links TRBV10-2 to TRBJ2-5, with D perhaps TRBD2 (7 bases). The germline V gene has CDR1 WSHSY and CDR2 SAAADI. V was pared by 2 bases and J by 4 bases, with 23 bases between. The CDR3 length is 18 residues.

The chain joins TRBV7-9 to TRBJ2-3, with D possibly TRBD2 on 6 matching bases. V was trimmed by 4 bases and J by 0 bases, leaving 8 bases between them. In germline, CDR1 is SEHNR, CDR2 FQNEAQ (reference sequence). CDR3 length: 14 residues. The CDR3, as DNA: TGTGCCAGCAGCTCTAGCGTAAGCACAGATACGCAGTATTTT. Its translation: CASSSSVSTDTQYF.

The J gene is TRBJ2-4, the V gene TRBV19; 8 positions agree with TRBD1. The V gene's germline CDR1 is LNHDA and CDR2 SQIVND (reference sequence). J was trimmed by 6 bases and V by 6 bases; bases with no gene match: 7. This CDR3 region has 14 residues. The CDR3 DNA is TGTGCCAGTAGACCAACAGGGGGGCTAAACATTCAGTACTTC. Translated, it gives CASRPTGGLNIQYF. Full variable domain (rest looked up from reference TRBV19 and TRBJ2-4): DGGITQSPKYLFRKEGQNVTLSCEQNLNHDAMYWYRQDPGQGLRLIYYSQIVNDFQKGDIAEGYSVSREKKESFPLTVTSAQKNPTAFYLCASRPTGGLNIQYFGAGTRLSVL.

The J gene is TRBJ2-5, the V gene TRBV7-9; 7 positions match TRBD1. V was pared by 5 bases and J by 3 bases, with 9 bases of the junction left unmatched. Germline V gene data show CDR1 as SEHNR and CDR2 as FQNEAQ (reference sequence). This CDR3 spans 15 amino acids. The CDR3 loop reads CASSPRGRPEETQYF. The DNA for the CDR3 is TGTGCCAGCAGCCCGAGGGGGCGGCCCGAAGAGACCCAGTACTTC.

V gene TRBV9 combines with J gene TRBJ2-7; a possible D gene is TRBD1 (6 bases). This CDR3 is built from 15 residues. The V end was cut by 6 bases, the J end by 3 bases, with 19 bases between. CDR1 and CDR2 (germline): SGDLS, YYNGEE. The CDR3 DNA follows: TGTGCCAGCACCGAGGGTCAGGGGACAAACTACGAGCAGTACTTC. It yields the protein CASTEGQGTNYEQYF.

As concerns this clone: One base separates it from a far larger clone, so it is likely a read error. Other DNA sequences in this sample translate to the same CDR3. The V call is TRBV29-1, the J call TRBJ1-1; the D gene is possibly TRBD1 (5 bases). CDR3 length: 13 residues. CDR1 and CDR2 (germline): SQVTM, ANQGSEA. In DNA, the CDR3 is TGCAGCGCCCCAACCGGGGGGGGTACTGAAGCCTTCTTT. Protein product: CSAPTGGGTEAFF.

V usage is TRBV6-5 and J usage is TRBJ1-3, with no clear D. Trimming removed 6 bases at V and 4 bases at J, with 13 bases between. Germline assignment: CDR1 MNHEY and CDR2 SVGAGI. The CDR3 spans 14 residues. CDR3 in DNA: TGTGCCAGCAGCCTTGCCCCGGGAGGAAACACCATATATTTT. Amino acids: CASSLAPGGNTIYF.